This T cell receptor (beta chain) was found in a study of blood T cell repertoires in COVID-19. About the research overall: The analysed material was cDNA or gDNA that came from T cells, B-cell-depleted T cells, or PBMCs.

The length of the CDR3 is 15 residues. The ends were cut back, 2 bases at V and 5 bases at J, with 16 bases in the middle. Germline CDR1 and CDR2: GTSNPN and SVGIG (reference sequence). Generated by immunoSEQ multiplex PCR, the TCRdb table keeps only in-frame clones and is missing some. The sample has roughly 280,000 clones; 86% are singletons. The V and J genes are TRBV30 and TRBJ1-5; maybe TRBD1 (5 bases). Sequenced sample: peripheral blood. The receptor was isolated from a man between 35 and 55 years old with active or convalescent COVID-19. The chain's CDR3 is CAWSPLDRTYQPQHF. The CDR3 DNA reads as TGTGCCTGGAGTCCCCTCGACAGAACTTATCAGCCCCAGCATTTT.